This record concerns one T cell receptor beta chain sequence. Its antigen is undetermined. Time point given: week 5, during vaccination. Topical imiquimod was applied with each vaccine dose, which held 300 ug of mutant IDH1 20-mer peptide. The data belong to a study of a mutant IDH1 vaccine in newly diagnosed glioma. For the study at large: Earlier therapy was either radiotherapy, temozolomide, or both, and most got both.

TCRdb's table, derived via immunoSEQ multiplex PCR, lists solely in-frame clones and lacks some. Counted here are roughly 28,000 clones, approximately 80% occurring once; the ten biggest clones make up around 7.2%. Sample: PBMCs, taken from a glioma patient whose treatment included an IDH1 peptide vaccine. The TCR originated in a man aged 35-49 years with glioma. Some clones in this sample may be carry-over from other donors' samples.

The chain's CDR3 is CASSEQGRGTEAFF. Written as DNA, the CDR3 is TGTGCCAGCAGCGAACAGGGGCGAGGCACTGAAGCTTTCTTT. The V call is TRBV7-9, the J call TRBJ1-1, with 7 bases fitting TRBD1. The J segment lost 4 bases and the V segment lost 5 bases, leaving 7 bases of the junction unmatched. The germline gives CDR1 SEHNR, CDR2 FQNEAQ (reference sequence). CDR3 size: 14 residues.